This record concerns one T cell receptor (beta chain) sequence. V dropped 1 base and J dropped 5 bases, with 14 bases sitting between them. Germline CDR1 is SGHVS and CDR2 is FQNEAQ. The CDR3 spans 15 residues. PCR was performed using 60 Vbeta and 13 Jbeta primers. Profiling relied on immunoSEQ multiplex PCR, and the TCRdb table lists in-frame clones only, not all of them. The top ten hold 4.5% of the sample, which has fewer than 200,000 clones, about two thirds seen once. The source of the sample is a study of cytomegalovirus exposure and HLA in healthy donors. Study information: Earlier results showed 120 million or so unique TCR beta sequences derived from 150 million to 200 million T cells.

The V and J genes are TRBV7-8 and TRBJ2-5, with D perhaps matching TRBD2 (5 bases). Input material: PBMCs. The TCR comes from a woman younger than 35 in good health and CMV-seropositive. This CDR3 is CASSLVGVSQETQYF. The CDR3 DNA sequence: TGTGCCAGCAGCTTAGTGGGAGTTTCACAGGAGACCCAGTACTTC.